Shown below are 17 T cell receptor beta chains from a single sample sequenced in a study of patients and donors after allogeneic stem cell transplantation. TCRdb itself ran the RT-PCR reads through MiXCR, one entry per CDR3 protein. The sample holds 390,000 or so distinct CDR3 sequences, under 20% seen once. Sequencing was done on a sample of blood, either unsorted or a sorted T cell fraction (not recorded which). The source is a human donor who was either an allogeneic HSCT recipient or a stem cell or donor lymphocyte infusion donor (not recorded which). It is not recorded whose cells these are; they may come from a transplant donor.

Only a few counts were recorded for this clonotype. CDR3 region: CASSRYRGMATF. CDR3 nucleotides: TGTGCCAGCAGCAGATACAGGGGTATGGCCACCTTC. This chain uses TRBV7-2 with TRBJ1-2; 7 nucleotides line up with TRBD1. The germline V gene has CDR1 SGHTA and CDR2 FQGNSA. The CDR3 covers 12 residues. V gave up 5 bases and J gave up 13 bases; unmatched junction bases: 10.

The chain joins TRBV29-1 to TRBJ2-2, with TRBD1 as a possible D gene (5 bases). Between the trimmed V and J ends, which lost 3 bases and 4 bases, there was a span of 9 bases. CDR1 is SQVTM, CDR2 ANQGSEA, per germline. The CDR3 runs 13 residues. The CDR3 sequence is CSVDRAGTGELFF. CDR3 bases: TGCAGCGTTGACAGGGCTGGCACCGGGGAGCTGTTTTTT.

This clonotype has just a few counts. This rearrangement joins TRBV2 to TRBJ1-5, with 9 positions matching TRBD1. V gave up 5 bases and J gave up 6 bases; unmatched junction bases: 5. Germline assignment: CDR1 SNHLY and CDR2 FYNNEI. The CDR3 sequence is 14 residues long. The CDR3 DNA sequence: TGTGCCAGCAGTATCGACAGGGGGTCTCAGCCCCAGCATTTT. Its translation is CASSIDRGSQPQHF.

This clonotype showed up many times. This chain joins TRBV5-5 and TRBJ2-1; D is unresolved. Germline-derived CDR1 and CDR2 are SGHKS and YYEKEE (reference sequence). The CDR3 length is 13 residues. Trimming pared 0 bases from V and 6 bases from J, leaving 7 bases between. The CDR3 spells CASSLVGFNEQFF. CDR3 sequence (DNA): TGTGCCAGCAGCTTGGTAGGTTTCAATGAGCAGTTCTTC.

The genes are TRBV2 and TRBJ2-2; 10 nucleotides agree with TRBD1. Germline-derived CDR1 and CDR2 are SNHLY and FYNNEI. Germline trimming cut 10 bases from V and 4 bases from J; bases unmatched to any gene: 12. The CDR3 consists of 16 residues. This chain's CDR3 is CATPSRDRGSTGELFF. The DNA for the CDR3 is TGTGCCACCCCGTCCCGGGACAGGGGCTCCACCGGGGAGCTGTTTTTT.

V usage is TRBV7-2 and J usage is TRBJ2-7; TRBD2 matches at 14 bases. Germline-derived CDR1 and CDR2 are SGHTA and FQGNSA. The CDR3 sequence is 17 residues long. Germline trimming cut 7 bases from V and 4 bases from J; bases unmatched to any gene: 12. The CDR3 reads CASTLPGLAGVNYEQYF. DNA of the CDR3: TGTGCCAGCACCCTACCGGGACTAGCGGGAGTAAATTACGAGCAGTACTTC.

This clonotype was counted between two and nine times. This sequence joins TRBV7-2 and TRBJ2-3; D ambiguous. V was shortened by 1 base and J by 9 bases, with 8 bases between the two germline ends. From germline, CDR1 is SGHTA and CDR2 FQGNSA. This CDR3 is built from 12 residues. The CDR3 loop is CASSLEKGTQYF. The CDR3 DNA reads TGTGCCAGCAGCTTAGAAAAAGGCACGCAGTATTTT.

The genes are TRBV7-2 and TRBJ2-7, with 7 bases aligning to TRBD1. The germline CDR1 and CDR2 sequences are SGHTA and FQGNSA. V was clipped by 8 bases and J by 0 bases; unmatched bases: 7. The CDR3 totals 14 residues. The CDR3 region is CASGWGTDSYEQYF. In nucleotides, the CDR3 is TGTGCCAGCGGATGGGGGACAGACTCCTACGAGCAGTACTTC.

This clonotype has a handful of counts. This sequence joins TRBV5-1 and TRBJ2-3, with D perhaps TRBD2 (7 bases). This CDR3 spans 15 amino acids. With 3 bases removed from V and 1 base from J, the gap between germline ends came to 12 bases. From germline, CDR1 is SGHRS and CDR2 YFSETQ. CDR3 nucleotide sequence: TGCGCCAGCAGCTGGGGGGGGCGCGGCACAGATACGCAGTATTTT. This translates into CASSWGGRGTDTQYF.

This clonotype was seen a handful of times. The rearrangement uses TRBV5-1 and TRBJ2-7; the D gene could be TRBD1 or TRBD2 (5 bases each). From germline, CDR1 is SGHRS and CDR2 YFSETQ. This CDR3 region has 15 residues. Trimming cost V 3 bases and J 6 bases, with 19 bases left between them. In DNA, the CDR3 is TGCGCCAGCAGCTACTCCGGGACCCCTCGGGGCGAGCAGTACTTC. It specifies CASSYSGTPRGEQYF.

The gene calls are TRBV7-9 and TRBJ1-3; D uncertain. This CDR3 contains 13 residues. The V gene lost 6 bases and the J gene lost 2 bases, with 8 bases spanning the gap. CDR1 and CDR2 from the germline V gene are SEHNR and FQNEAQ (reference sequence). The CDR3 region has the DNA TGTGCCAGCAGGCAACCCCCTGGAAACACCATATATTTT. It translates to CASRQPPGNTIYF.

This chain links TRBV24-1 with TRBJ2-3, with D perhaps TRBD1 or TRBD2 (5 bases each). Germline V gives CDR1 KGHDR, CDR2 SFDVKD. The CDR3 length is 15 residues. Trimming took off 4 bases at V and 10 bases at J, with 20 bases between the two ends. DNA of the CDR3: TGTGCCACCAGTGACACGGGACGGTCAAGGGCGGCGCAGTATTTT. It encodes CATSDTGRSRAAQYF.

The chain uses TRBV20-1 and TRBJ2-1; 12 bases map to TRBD2. Germline V gene data show CDR1 as DFQATT and CDR2 as SNEGSKA (reference sequence). The CDR3 runs 14 residues. J was trimmed by 3 bases and V by 6 bases; bases with no gene match: 3. The CDR3 protein is CSALLAGGYNEQFF. CDR3 coding DNA: TGCAGTGCACTACTAGCGGGAGGCTACAATGAGCAGTTCTTC.

This clonotype was counted only a few times. The rearrangement uses TRBV10-3 and TRBJ2-1; 13 bases agree with TRBD2. Germline CDR1 reads ENHRY; CDR2 reads SYGVKD. Losses at the gene ends were 0 bases for V and 7 bases for J; bases not matched to a gene: 6. The CDR3 runs 17 residues. The chain's CDR3 is CAISESYRTSGSNEQFF. DNA of the CDR3: TGTGCCATCAGTGAGTCTTATAGGACTAGCGGGAGTAATGAGCAGTTCTTC.

This clonotype was found many times. The V call is TRBV18, the J call TRBJ2-7; 11 nucleotides agree with TRBD2. CDR3 length: 15 residues. V was clipped by 3 bases and J by 2 bases; unmatched bases: 3. Germline V CDR1 and CDR2: KGHSH, LQKENI. The CDR3 here is CASSPNSGRAYEQYF. The CDR3, as DNA: TGTGCCAGCTCACCCAATAGCGGGAGGGCCTACGAGCAGTACTTC.

This clonotype was seen a handful of times. The chain uses TRBV6-2 or TRBV6-3 and TRBJ1-3; no firm D call. The V and J ends lost 6 bases and 4 bases respectively, with 19 bases between them. The CDR3 is 16 residues long. Germline CDR1 is MNHEY and CDR2 is SVGEGT. CDR3 region: CASSVDNRASGNTIYF. CDR3 nucleotide sequence: TGTGCCAGCAGCGTCGACAATAGGGCATCCGGAAACACCATATATTTT.

The chain carries TRBV3-1 and TRBJ2-5, with 11 bases matching TRBD2. Per the germline V gene, CDR1 is LGHDT and CDR2 is YNNKEL (reference sequence). Germline trimming cut 8 bases from V and 1 base from J; bases unmatched to any gene: 6. The CDR3 contains 15 residues. The CDR3 bases are TGTGCCAGCCTAGCGGGGGGCGGCATCCAAGAGACCCAGTACTTC. Encoded protein: CASLAGGGIQETQYF.